This passage covers 8 T cell receptor beta chains from one sample sequenced in a study of technical replicates of blood from a handful of donors. Some clones are missing from TCRdb's copy, which holds only in-frame ones; the method was immunoSEQ multiplex PCR. Of 35,000 to 50,000 clones in the sample, roughly 96% are singletons; the top ten hold 0.35% to 0.45%. The source material was T cells isolated from PBMCs. The receptor source for this set is a human donor in good health.

This clone has only one observation. As DNA, the CDR3 is TGTGCCACCAGTCAGACTAGCGGGAGGGCCATCAACATTCAGTACTTC. Its translation: CATSQTSGRAINIQYF. The rearrangement links TRBV15 to TRBJ2-4; 14 bases match TRBD2. The length of the CDR3 is 16 residues. J lost 7 bases, V lost 6 bases, and 8 bases had no gene match. Germline V gives CDR1 LNHNV, CDR2 YYDKDF (reference sequence).

The chain employs TRBV27 and TRBJ1-2; D gene unclear. V shed 2 bases and J shed 4 bases, with 8 bases lying between them. CDR1 and CDR2 (germline): MNHEY, SMNVEV (reference sequence). The CDR3 loop spans 13 amino acids. The CDR3 DNA follows: TGTGCCAGCAGTTTAAGAGGGATCTATGGCTACACCTTC. It is translated as CASSLRGIYGYTF.

The chain couples TRBV29-1 to TRBJ1-2, with TRBD1 matching 7 bases. This CDR3 spans 16 amino acids. V gave up 3 bases and J gave up 1 base; unmatched junction bases: 11. Germline V CDR1 and CDR2: SQVTM, ANQGSEA. CDR3 sequence reads: CSVDGTGDSLNYGYTF. The DNA for the CDR3 is TGCAGCGTTGACGGAACAGGGGATTCCCTTAACTATGGCTACACCTTC.

The V call is TRBV6-5, the J call TRBJ1-4; 7 nucleotides agree with TRBD1. This CDR3 has 13 residues. In germline, CDR1 is MNHEY, CDR2 SVGAGI. V shed 6 bases, J shed 6 bases, and the junction held 4 bases outside the gene matches. The CDR3 DNA is TGTGCCAGCAGCACAGGGGCGCATGAAAAACTGTTTTTT. Translating gives CASSTGAHEKLFF.

The chain employs TRBV6-5 and TRBJ2-7; D is ambiguous. CDR3 length: 16 residues. Looked up from germline, CDR1 is MNHEY and CDR2 is SVGAGI. V lost 0 bases and J lost 0, with 12 bases in between. The chain's CDR3 is CASSYSRREVSYEQYF. In DNA form, the CDR3 reads TGTGCCAGCAGTTACTCACGAAGAGAAGTCTCCTACGAGCAGTACTTC.

V and J are TRBV29-1 and TRBJ1-5; 9 bases line up with TRBD1. This CDR3 has 14 amino acids. Trimming removed 6 bases from V and 1 base from J; junction bases left unmatched: 4. Germline V gives CDR1 SQVTM, CDR2 ANQGSEA. The CDR3 protein is CSVWDRESNQPQHF. As DNA, the CDR3 is TGCAGCGTCTGGGACAGGGAAAGCAATCAGCCCCAGCATTTT. Using reference TRBV29-1 and TRBJ1-5 for the parts outside the CDR3, the full variable domain is SAVISQKPSRDICQRGTSLTIQCQVDSQVTMMFWYRQQPGQSLTLIATANQGSEATYESGFVIDKFPISRPNLTFSTLTVSNMSPEDSSIYLCSVWDRESNQPQHFGDGTRLSIL.

The chain employs TRBV23-1 and TRBJ2-1, with D uncertain. TRBV23-1 falls under the ORF class, with uncertain function. Trimming pared 3 bases from V and 7 bases from J, leaving 4 bases between. CDR3 length: 11 amino acids. CDR3 nucleotides: TGCGCCAGCAGTCACGGGAATGAGCAGTTCTTC. Encoded protein: CASSHGNEQFF.

V and J are TRBV6-4 and TRBJ1-2; tentatively, D is TRBD1 (5 bases). Trimming stripped 3 bases from V and 4 bases from J, with 21 bases between. The CDR3 runs to 17 residues. Germline assignment: CDR1 MRHNA and CDR2 SNTAGT. CDR3 sequence (DNA): TGTGCCAGCAGTGAAGACGGGGGATCCCATAAGATCTATGGCTACACCTTC. Encoded protein: CASSEDGGSHKIYGYTF.